The rows below give T cell receptor beta chains drawn from one sample of a study of cytomegalovirus exposure and HLA in healthy donors. Some clones are missing from TCRdb's copy, which holds only in-frame ones; the method was immunoSEQ multiplex PCR. The sample has around 150,000 clones; 82% are singletons. The specimen sequenced was PBMCs. Receptors originate from a man aged 50 to 59 in good health and CMV-seropositive. Both conserved end residues are part of each CDR3. The order of the fields is V gene, clone size, J gene, D gene, CDR3 DNA, CDR3 protein. D genes are given only for firm matches. Size tells how often a clone was seen (once, few, many) or the class of an expanded clone, and some rows leave it out.

>TRBV28|NA|TRBJ1-2|TRBD1
TGTGCCAGCAGCGGGGACAGGCCCTATGGCTACACCTTC
CASSGDRPYGYTF
>TRBV28|NA|TRBJ1-4|TRBD1
TGTGCCAGCAGGTTTACGGGACAGGCCGAAAAACTGTTTTTT
CASRFTGQAEKLFF
>TRBV19|once|TRBJ2-1|NA
TGTGCCAGTAGCCTGGCAGCCTACAATGAGCAGTTCTTC
CASSLAAYNEQFF
>TRBV5-4|NA|TRBJ2-7|TRBD1
TGTGCCAGCAGCCACAGACAGGGGGCGAGAGTGTACGAGCAGTACTTC
CASSHRQGARVYEQYF
>TRBV5-1|NA|TRBJ1-4|TRBD1
TGCGCCAGCAGACGTACAGGGGGCGCTAATGAAAAACTGTTTTTT
CASRRTGGANEKLFF
>TRBV14|NA|TRBJ2-2|NA
TGTGCCAGCAGCCCCCCGCGGGTCACTAACATCGGGGAGCTGTTTTTT
CASSPPRVTNIGELFF
>TRBV7-2|NA|TRBJ2-3|NA
TGTGCCAGCAGCCTATACACAGATACGCAGTATTTT
CASSLYTDTQYF
>TRBV9|once|TRBJ2-5|NA
TGTGCCAGCACCCCCCGGCTAGCGTCAGAGACCCAGTACTTC
CASTPRLASETQYF
>TRBV29-1|once|TRBJ2-5|TRBD1
TGCAGCAGTGCCGGGACAGGGGTGGGAGAGACCCAGTACTTC
CSSAGTGVGETQYF
>TRBV30|once|TRBJ2-1|TRBD1
TGTGCCTGGAGCAGGAGGGACAGGGATGCCAATGAGCAGTTCTTC
CAWSRRDRDANEQFF
>TRBV5-1|NA|TRBJ2-4|TRBD1
TGCGCCAGCAGCTTGATTGTTGGACAGGGCGGAGCTATATTGGCCAAAAACATTCAGTACTTC
CASSLIVGQGGAILAKNIQYF
>TRBV5-4|NA|TRBJ2-7|TRBD2
TGTGCCAGCAGTCTAGCGGGAGGGAGCTCCTACGAGCAGTACTTC
CASSLAGGSSYEQYF
>TRBV18|NA|TRBJ2-3|NA
TGTGCCAGCTCACCCACGGGGAGTAGCTCAGATACGCAGTATTTT
CASSPTGSSSDTQYF
>TRBV19|NA|TRBJ2-2|TRBD1
TGTGCCAGTAGTGGGACAGGGGGAAACACCGGGGAGCTGTTTTTT
CASSGTGGNTGELFF
>TRBV30|NA|TRBJ1-4|NA
TGTGCCTGGAGTGGACAGAATAATGAAAAACTGTTTTTT
CAWSGQNNEKLFF
>TRBV6-5|NA|TRBJ1-1|NA
TGTGCCAGCAGTTACGAAGGACAGTATATGAACACTGAAGCTTTCTTT
CASSYEGQYMNTEAFF